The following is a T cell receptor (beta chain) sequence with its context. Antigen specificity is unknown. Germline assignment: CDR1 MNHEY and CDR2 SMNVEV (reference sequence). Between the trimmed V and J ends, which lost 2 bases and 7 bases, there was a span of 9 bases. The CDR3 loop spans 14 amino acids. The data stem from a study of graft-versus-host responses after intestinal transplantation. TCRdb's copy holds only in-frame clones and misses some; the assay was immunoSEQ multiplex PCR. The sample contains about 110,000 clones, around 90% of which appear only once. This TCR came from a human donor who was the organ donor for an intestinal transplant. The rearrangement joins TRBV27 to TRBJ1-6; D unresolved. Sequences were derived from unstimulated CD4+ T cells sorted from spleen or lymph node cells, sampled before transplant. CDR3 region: CASSLIPGNSPLHF. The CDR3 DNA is TGTGCCAGCAGTTTAATCCCAGGAAATTCACCCCTCCACTTT.